These 19 T cell receptor beta chains came from one sample sequenced in a study of OX40 agonist ivuxolimab in advanced cancers. Clones were read by immunoSEQ multiplex PCR, and TCRdb kept only the in-frame ones, dropping some. The table lists more than 65,000 clones, 84% of them singletons. Sequenced here: CD4+ or CD8+ T cells sorted from blood, sampled in a trial of the OX40 agonist ivuxolimab. These receptors were collected from an adult with an advanced solid tumor such as melanoma, head and neck, liver or kidney cancer.

This clone was observed a few times. The chain has TRBV30 and TRBJ2-5; the D gene is possibly TRBD1 (6 bases). V lost 3 bases and J lost 1, with 12 bases in between. The CDR3 runs to 14 residues. CDR1 and CDR2 (germline): GTSNPN, SVGIG (reference sequence). CDR3 protein: CAWSATGTQETQYF. The CDR3 DNA sequence: TGTGCCTGGAGCGCAACAGGGACCCAAGAGACCCAGTACTTC.

V usage is TRBV28 and J usage is TRBJ2-7; 7 bases line up with TRBD2. Per the germline V gene, CDR1 is MDHEN and CDR2 is SYDVKM. There are 14 residues in the CDR3. V gave up 5 bases and J gave up 5 bases; unmatched junction bases: 9. CDR3 amino acids: CASSLPRLANEQYF. DNA for the CDR3: TGTGCCAGCAGTCTGCCGAGACTAGCTAACGAGCAGTACTTC.

The chain is built from TRBV4-1 and TRBJ2-5; 7 bases line up with TRBD1. The germline CDR1 and CDR2 sequences are MGHRA and YSYEKL. This CDR3 is built from 15 residues. The junction had 8 bases not matched to a gene; V was cut back by 0 bases and J by 7 bases. Written as DNA, the CDR3 is TGCGCCAGCAGCCAAGAAAGGGGGCCGGACGGGACCCAGTACTTC. Translating it yields CASSQERGPDGTQYF.

In this sample, this clone turned up once. The gene calls are TRBV4-1 and TRBJ2-7; perhaps TRBD2 as D (5 bases). This CDR3 contains 13 residues. V lost 1 base and J lost 6, with 10 bases in between. Looked up from germline, CDR1 is MGHRA and CDR2 is YSYEKL. The CDR3 region has the DNA TGCGCCAGCAGCCAAGGGCACCGGGGCGAGCAGTACTTC. It specifies CASSQGHRGEQYF.

In this sample, this clone turned up once. The rearrangement joins TRBV15 to TRBJ1-1; D is uncertain. Per germline, CDR1 LNHNV and CDR2 YYDKDF (reference sequence). The CDR3 consists of 13 residues. V lost 3 bases and J 0 bases, leaving 5 bases between the germline ends. Here the CDR3 reads CATSSFMNTEAFF. The CDR3 DNA is TGTGCCACCAGCAGTTTCATGAACACTGAAGCTTTCTTT.

This rearrangement joins TRBV29-1 to TRBJ1-2, with 9 bases that match TRBD1. Trimming took 4 bases from V and 0 from J; bases not matched to a gene: 3. The CDR3 covers 14 residues. Germline-derived CDR1 and CDR2 are SQVTM and ANQGSEA. The CDR3 DNA reads TGCAGCGTTGCCGGACAGGGGACTAACTATGGCTACACCTTC. Amino acids: CSVAGQGTNYGYTF.

The chain combines TRBV6-1 with TRBJ2-5; 9 nucleotides align to TRBD2. This CDR3 spans 13 amino acids. Germline V gives CDR1 MNHNS, CDR2 SASEGT. J lost 5 bases, V lost 4 bases, and 2 bases had no gene match. The CDR3 here is CASSGSGRETQYF. The CDR3 bases are TGTGCCAGCAGTGGGAGCGGGAGGGAGACCCAGTACTTC.

The chain is built from TRBV18 and TRBJ1-2; 7 bases fit TRBD1. The CDR3 consists of 14 residues. Germline CDR1 KGHSH, CDR2 LQKENI. V lost 3 bases to trimming and J lost 5 bases; unmatched junction nucleotides: 6. CDR3 sequence: CASSPLDRSYGYTF. In nucleotides, the CDR3 is TGTGCCAGCTCACCCTTGGACAGGAGTTATGGCTACACCTTC.

The V and J genes are TRBV7-8 and TRBJ2-5; D ambiguous. The germline V and J ends were trimmed by 3 bases and 0 bases, with 11 bases remaining between them. This CDR3 comprises 15 residues. Germline V gene data show CDR1 as SGHVS and CDR2 as FQNEAQ. The CDR3 sequence: CASSLGALYQETQYF. For the CDR3, the DNA is TGTGCCAGCAGCTTGGGCGCTCTTTACCAAGAGACCCAGTACTTC.

The CDR3 is CASSLPNTDRVNYGYTF. The CDR3 region has the DNA TGTGCCAGCAGCCTTCCAAATACAGACAGGGTCAACTATGGCTACACCTTC. The V call is TRBV5-4, the J call TRBJ1-2; 7 bases map to TRBD1. This CDR3 has 17 amino acids. Trimming at V came to 4 bases and at J to 2 bases, leaving 14 bases not matched to a gene. Per germline, CDR1 SGHNT and CDR2 YYREEE (reference sequence).

V usage is TRBV18 and J usage is TRBJ2-5, with D perhaps assigned TRBD1 or TRBD2 (5 bases each). CDR1 KGHSH and CDR2 LQKENI come from the germline V gene. This CDR3 spans 15 amino acids. With 3 bases removed from V and 2 bases from J, the gap between germline ends came to 13 bases. CDR3 DNA: TGTGCCAGCTCACCGGCTCAGGGACCACAAGAGACCCAGTACTTC. This encodes CASSPAQGPQETQYF.

The V gene is TRBV4-3, the J gene TRBJ1-5; D not certain. The CDR3 has 18 amino acids. V dropped 0 bases and J dropped 2 bases, with 17 bases sitting between them. CDR1 LGHNA and CDR2 YSLEER come from the germline V gene. This CDR3 reads CASSQESPLAARNQPQHF. Written as DNA, the CDR3 is TGCGCCAGCAGCCAAGAAAGTCCCTTGGCAGCGCGCAATCAGCCCCAGCATTTT.

V is TRBV7-7 and J is TRBJ2-2, with D perhaps TRBD1 or TRBD2 (6 bases each). The CDR3 has 16 amino acids. V was trimmed by 5 bases and J by 2 bases, leaving 15 bases between them. Germline loops: CDR1 SSHAT, CDR2 FNYEAQ (reference sequence). DNA of the CDR3: TGTGCCAGCAGCCGCCTCGGGGGCCCTAACACCGGGGAGCTGTTTTTT. Encoded protein: CASSRLGGPNTGELFF.

This clone was found a few times. The chain carries TRBV9 and TRBJ2-2; D not resolved. With 2 bases removed from V and 5 bases from J, the gap between germline ends came to 10 bases. Germline CDR1 and CDR2: SGDLS and YYNGEE. The CDR3 is made up of 14 amino acids. Written as DNA, the CDR3 is TGTGCCAGCAGCGTTCGAACAGAGACCGGGGAGCTGTTTTTT. It translates to CASSVRTETGELFF.

In DNA, the CDR3 is TGTGCCAGCAGCTTGGATCAGGGGACCTACGAGCAGTACTTC. Translating gives CASSLDQGTYEQYF. V usage is TRBV5-4 and J usage is TRBJ2-7, with TRBD1 as a possible D gene (6 bases). CDR1 is SGHNT and CDR2 is YYREEE in the germline V gene (reference sequence). The CDR3 totals 14 residues. Trimming took off 0 bases at V and 2 bases at J, with 9 bases between the two ends.

This clone appeared a single time. The chain couples TRBV5-5 to TRBJ1-1, with D possibly matching TRBD1 (6 bases). Trimming took 2 bases from V and 12 from J, leaving 23 bases between them. CDR1 is SGHKS, CDR2 YYEKEE, per germline (reference sequence). The CDR3 sequence is 15 residues long. The CDR3 coding sequence is TGTGCCAGCAGCTTAAACATCAGGGGCGAGGGGAAGACTTTCTTT. Translated, it gives CASSLNIRGEGKTFF.

This rearrangement joins TRBV5-1 to TRBJ2-2; D unclear. CDR3 length: 13 residues. Germline V gene lookup returns CDR1 SGHRS and CDR2 YFSETQ. Trimming took off 4 bases at V and 4 bases at J, with 8 bases between the two ends. In DNA form, the CDR3 reads TGCGCCAGCAGCCTGACCCCCACCGGGGAGCTGTTTTTT. Translated, it gives CASSLTPTGELFF. Variable domain in full (rest from reference TRBV5-1 and TRBJ2-2): KAGVTQTPRYLIKTRGQQVTLSCSPISGHRSVSWYQQTPGQGLQFLFEYFSETQRNKGNFPGRFSGRQFSNSRSEMNVSTLELGDSALYLCASSLTPTGELFFGEGSRLTVL.

The gene calls are TRBV19 and TRBJ1-3; D unresolved. The CDR3 contains 17 residues. The ends were cut back, 7 bases at V and 0 bases at J, with 19 bases in the middle. The germline V gene has CDR1 LNHDA and CDR2 SQIVND (reference sequence). Here the CDR3 reads CASKGLAVRNSGNTIYF. DNA for the CDR3: TGTGCCAGTAAAGGTTTGGCGGTTCGTAACTCTGGAAACACCATATATTTT.

This clone was picked up a small number of times. The rearrangement uses TRBV19 and TRBJ1-3; no reliable D call. Germline lookup yields CDR1 LNHDA and CDR2 SQIVND (reference sequence). Trimming took off 4 bases at V and 4 bases at J, with 8 bases between the two ends. The CDR3 loop spans 13 amino acids. The chain's CDR3 is CASSSPIGNTIYF. DNA for the CDR3: TGTGCCAGTAGTAGCCCCATCGGAAACACCATATATTTT.